The clone carrying this T cell receptor beta chain was found many times. The antigen is undetermined. An end of the junction differs from the germline gene, which may be a read error. TCRdb redid the calling of the multiplex PCR reads with MiXCR, one entry per CDR3 protein. The repertoire holds some 140,000 distinct CDR3 sequences, with around 22% as singletons. The sample is drawn from a study of breast tumors, draining lymph nodes, adjacent tissues. General study points: Compared with basal-like, luminal-like tumors shared significantly more repertoire with nontumor tissue.

Axillary draining lymph nodes of breast cancer patients supplied the node samples. This receptor was obtained from a female donor with breast cancer. Some clones in this sample may be carry-over from other donors' samples. Material for sequencing was axillary lymph node tissue.

This chain's CDR3 is CASSPGTTSYNEQFF. CDR3 DNA: TGTGCTAGCAGCCCGGGGACCACCTCCTACAATGAGCAGTTCTTC. This sequence joins TRBV7-7 and TRBJ2-1; D assignment may be TRBD1 or TRBD2 (5 bases each). The CDR3 totals 15 residues. Germline V lookup: CDR1 SSHAT, CDR2 FNYEAQ (reference sequence).